This T cell receptor beta chain originates from a study of CD8+ T cells in alopecia areata. Study in general: Tofacitinib exposure lasted 6 to 18 months, followed by 6 months off drug. General observations from the study: Many of the expanded lesional clones endured in scalp and blood while on tofacitinib. One nonresponder makes the tie between baseline CD8+ expansion and response uncertain.

Treatment described: oral pan-JAK inhibitor, 5-10 mg twice daily. Specimens obtained from alopecia areata patients comprised lesional scalp punch biopsies and peripheral blood. For this clone: Its antigen is unidentified.

Germline V lookup: CDR1 GTSNPN, CDR2 SVGIG (reference sequence). Trimming removed 1 base at V and 0 bases at J, with 12 bases between. The CDR3 has 15 residues. RNA extraction was followed by reverse transcription into cDNA, which acted as the sequencing template. Sequencing used immunoSEQ multiplex PCR; TCRdb keeps in-frame clones, though not all of them. Of about 94,000 clones in the sample, approximately 70% are singletons; the top ten hold about 18%. The sequence derives from a human donor with alopecia areata. The source was CD8+ T cells sorted from blood, collected between weeks 44 and 45, from a patient treated with tofacitinib. This chain joins TRBV30 and TRBJ1-1, with a weak D call TRBD1 (6 bases). In DNA form, the CDR3 reads TGTGCCTGGAGTGGAGGACAGCTCATGAACACTGAAGCTTTCTTT. The encoded protein is CAWSGGQLMNTEAFF.